These 10 T cell receptor beta chains were all obtained from the same sample, sequenced in a study of blood T cell repertoires in COVID-19. The method was immunoSEQ multiplex PCR; TCRdb's version includes in-frame clones alone and lacks a portion of them. The repertoire has tens of thousands of clones, 89% of them found once; the top ten carry over 4%. Input material: peripheral blood. Receptors originate from a man in his sixties with active COVID-19.

V usage is TRBV6-6 and J usage is TRBJ1-3; maybe TRBD1 (6 bases). Germline V lookup: CDR1 MNHNY, CDR2 SVGAGI (reference sequence). CDR3 length equals 15 residues. Trimming took off 5 bases at V and 0 bases at J, with 11 bases between the two ends. The CDR3 spells CASSQDRISGNTIYF. The DNA of the CDR3 is TGTGCCAGCAGTCAGGACAGAATCTCTGGAAACACCATATATTTT.

The rearrangement joins TRBV12-3 or TRBV12-4 to TRBJ1-2; D is unresolved. The V and J ends lost 4 bases and 6 bases respectively, with 6 bases between them. The CDR3 is 11 amino acids. CDR3 sequence (DNA): TGTGCCAGCAGTTCCGGGAATGGCTACACCTTC. Its protein product is CASSSGNGYTF.

The V call is TRBV14, the J call TRBJ2-4; 7 nucleotides match TRBD1. V lost 1 base and J lost 8; bases outside the gene matches: 11. The CDR3 consists of 16 residues. Germline V gives CDR1 SGHDN, CDR2 FVKESK. CDR3 in amino acids: CASSQGVDRVMDIQYF. The CDR3 DNA reads TGTGCCAGCAGCCAAGGGGTCGACAGGGTAATGGACATTCAGTACTTC.

The J gene is TRBJ2-7, the V gene TRBV18; 8 bases line up with TRBD2. J gave up 1 base and V 3 bases, and 2 bases lay outside the gene matches. Per the germline V gene, CDR1 is KGHSH and CDR2 is LQKENI. The CDR3 is made up of 14 amino acids. Written as DNA, the CDR3 is TGTGCCAGCTCACCGGGACTAGGTTCCTACGAGCAGTACTTC. Protein: CASSPGLGSYEQYF.

This clone has only a few counts. V and J are TRBV28 and TRBJ1-5; D remains unclear. Germline CDR1 reads MDHEN; CDR2 reads SYDVKM. Trimming stripped 1 base from V and 6 bases from J, with 4 bases between. This CDR3 is 12 amino acids long. CDR3 DNA sequence: TGTGCCAGCAGTTTATCAGGTCAGCCCCAGCATTTT. Residues: CASSLSGQPQHF.

This clone came up once. This chain links TRBV27 with TRBJ1-2, with 7 nucleotides matching TRBD1. Germline CDR1 MNHEY, CDR2 SMNVEV (reference sequence). Trimming removed 6 bases from V and 6 bases from J; junction bases left unmatched: 10. The CDR3 is 14 residues long. The CDR3 bases are TGTGCCAGCAGCCCCAAGGGGGCGGAGGATGGCTACACCTTC. Translating it yields CASSPKGAEDGYTF.

This clone has more than one count but fewer than ten. The genes are TRBV13 and TRBJ2-3, with a tentative D call TRBD2 (6 bases). The V and J ends lost 3 bases and 0 bases respectively, with 10 bases between them. CDR3 length: 15 amino acids. Germline V lookup: CDR1 PRHDT, CDR2 FYEKMQ (reference sequence). The CDR3, as DNA: TGTGCCAGCAGCTTGGAGGGCGAGAGCACAGATACGCAGTATTTT. It codes for CASSLEGESTDTQYF.

V usage is TRBV7-9 and J usage is TRBJ2-7, with D tentatively TRBD2 (5 bases). V was pared by 1 base and J by 1 base, with 11 bases between. In germline, CDR1 is SEHNR, CDR2 FQNEAQ (reference sequence). The CDR3 has 15 residues. CDR3 region: CASSLGGVPSYEQYF. CDR3 coding DNA: TGTGCCAGCAGCTTAGGGGGAGTCCCTTCCTACGAGCAGTACTTC.

The rearrangement links TRBV27 to TRBJ2-2; 9 positions agree with TRBD1. The CDR3 extends over 17 amino acids. The germline V gene encodes CDR1 MNHEY and CDR2 SMNVEV (reference sequence). V shed 5 bases and J 0 bases; nucleotides not matched to a gene: 7. CDR3 region: CASSAGQGLANTGELFF. CDR3 bases: TGTGCCAGCAGTGCAGGACAGGGGTTAGCGAACACCGGGGAGCTGTTTTTT.

The gene calls are TRBV3-1 (or the pseudogene TRBV3-2) and TRBJ2-7, with no clear D. Germline V gene sequence: CDR1 LGHDT, CDR2 YNNKEL (reference sequence). V lost 4 bases to trimming and J lost 2 bases, with 15 bases between them. The CDR3 covers 15 residues. CDR3 coding DNA: TGTGCCAGCAGCCTTAGCAAGGAGCCCCCCTACGAGCAGTACTTC. Protein sequence: CASSLSKEPPYEQYF.